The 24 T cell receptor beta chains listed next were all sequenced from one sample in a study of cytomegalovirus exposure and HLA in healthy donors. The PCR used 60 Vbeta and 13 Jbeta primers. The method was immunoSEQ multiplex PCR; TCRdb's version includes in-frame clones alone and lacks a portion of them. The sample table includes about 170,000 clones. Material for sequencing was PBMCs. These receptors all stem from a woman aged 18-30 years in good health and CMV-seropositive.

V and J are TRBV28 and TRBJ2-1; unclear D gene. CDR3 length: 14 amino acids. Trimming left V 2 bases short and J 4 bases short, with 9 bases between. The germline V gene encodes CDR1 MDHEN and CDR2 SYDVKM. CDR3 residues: CASSLEHAYNEQFF. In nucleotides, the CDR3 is TGTGCCAGCAGTTTAGAGCACGCTTACAATGAGCAGTTCTTC. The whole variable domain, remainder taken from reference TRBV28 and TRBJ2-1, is DVKVTQSSRYLVKRTGEKVFLECVQDMDHENMFWYRQDPGLGLRLIYFSYDVKMKEKGDIPEGYSVSREKKERFSLILESASTNQTSMYLCASSLEHAYNEQFFGPGTRLTVL.

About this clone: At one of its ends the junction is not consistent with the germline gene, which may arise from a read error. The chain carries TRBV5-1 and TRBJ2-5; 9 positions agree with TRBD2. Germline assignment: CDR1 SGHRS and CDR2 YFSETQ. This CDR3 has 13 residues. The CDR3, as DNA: TGCGCCAGCAGCTTTCGCGGGGGGGAGACTCAGTACTTC. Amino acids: CASSFRGGETQYF.

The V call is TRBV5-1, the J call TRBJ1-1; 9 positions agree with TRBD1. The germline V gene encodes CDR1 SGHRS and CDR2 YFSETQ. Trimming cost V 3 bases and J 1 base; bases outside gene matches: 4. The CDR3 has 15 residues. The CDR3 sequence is CASSSQGQGNTEAFF. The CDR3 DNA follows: TGCGCCAGCAGCTCGCAGGGACAGGGGAACACTGAAGCTTTCTTT.

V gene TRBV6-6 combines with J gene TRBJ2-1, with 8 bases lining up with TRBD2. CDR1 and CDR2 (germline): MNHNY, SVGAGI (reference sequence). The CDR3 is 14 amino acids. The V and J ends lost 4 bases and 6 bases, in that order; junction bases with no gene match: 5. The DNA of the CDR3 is TGTGCCAGCAGTTTGGGACTAGAGTTCAATGAGCAGTTCTTC. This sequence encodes CASSLGLEFNEQFF.

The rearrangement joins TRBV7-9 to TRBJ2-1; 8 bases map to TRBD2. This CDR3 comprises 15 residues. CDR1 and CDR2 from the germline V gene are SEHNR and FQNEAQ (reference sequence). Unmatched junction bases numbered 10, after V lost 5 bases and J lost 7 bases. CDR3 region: CASSPERESRNEQFF. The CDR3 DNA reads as TGTGCCAGCAGCCCAGAGCGGGAGAGTCGGAATGAGCAGTTCTTC. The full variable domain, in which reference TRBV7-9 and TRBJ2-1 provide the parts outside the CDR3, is DTGVSQNPRHKITKRGQNVTFRCDPISEHNRLYWYRQTLGQGPEFLTYFQNEAQLEKSRLLSDRFSAERPKGSFSTLEIQRTEQGDSAMYLCASSPERESRNEQFFGPGTRLTVL.

CDR3 amino acids: CASKVAGGSVTQYF. The CDR3 DNA follows: TGTGCCAGCAAAGTAGCGGGGGGCTCTGTTACGCAGTATTTT. The chain couples TRBV2 to TRBJ2-3, with 10 positions matching TRBD2. The ends lost 7 bases at V and 8 bases at J; junction bases unmatched: 9. CDR3 length: 14 residues. Germline V gene data show CDR1 as SNHLY and CDR2 as FYNNEI.

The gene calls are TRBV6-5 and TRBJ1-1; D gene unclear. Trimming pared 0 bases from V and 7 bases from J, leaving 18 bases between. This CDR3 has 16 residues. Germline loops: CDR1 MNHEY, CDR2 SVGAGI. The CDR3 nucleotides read TGTGCCAGCAGTTACTCAGGTTGGAAGGCTGGGCTTGAAGCTTTCTTT. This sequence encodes CASSYSGWKAGLEAFF.

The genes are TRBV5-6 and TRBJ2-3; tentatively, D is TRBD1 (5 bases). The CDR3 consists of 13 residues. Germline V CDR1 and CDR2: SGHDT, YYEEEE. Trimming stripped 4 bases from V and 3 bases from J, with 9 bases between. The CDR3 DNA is TGTGCCAGCAGCGAAGGGGCAACAGATACGCAGTATTTT. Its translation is CASSEGATDTQYF.

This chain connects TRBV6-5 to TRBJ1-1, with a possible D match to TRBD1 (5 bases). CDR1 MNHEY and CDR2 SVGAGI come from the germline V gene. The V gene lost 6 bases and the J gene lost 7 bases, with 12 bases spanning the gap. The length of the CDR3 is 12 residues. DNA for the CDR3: TGTGCCAGCAGCCGAGGGAGGGGTGAAGCTTTCTTT. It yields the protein CASSRGRGEAFF.

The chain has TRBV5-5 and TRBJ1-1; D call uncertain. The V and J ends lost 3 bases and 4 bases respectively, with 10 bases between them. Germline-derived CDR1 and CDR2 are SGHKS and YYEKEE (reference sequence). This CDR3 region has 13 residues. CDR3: CASSSISGTEAFF. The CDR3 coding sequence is TGTGCCAGCAGCTCAATTTCGGGCACTGAAGCTTTCTTT.

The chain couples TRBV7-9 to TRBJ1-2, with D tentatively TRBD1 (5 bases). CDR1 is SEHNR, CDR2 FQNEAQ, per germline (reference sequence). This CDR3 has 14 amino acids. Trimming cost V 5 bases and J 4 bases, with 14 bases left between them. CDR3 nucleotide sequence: TGTGCCAGCAGCCGCAGGGAGGGCGGCTATGGCTACACCTTC. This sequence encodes CASSRREGGYGYTF.

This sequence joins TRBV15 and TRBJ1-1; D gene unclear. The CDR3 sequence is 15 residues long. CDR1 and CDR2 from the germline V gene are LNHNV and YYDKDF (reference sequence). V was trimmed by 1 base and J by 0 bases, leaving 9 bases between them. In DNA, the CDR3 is TGTGCCACCAGCAGAGGAAGCGGCATGAACACTGAAGCTTTCTTT. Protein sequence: CATSRGSGMNTEAFF.

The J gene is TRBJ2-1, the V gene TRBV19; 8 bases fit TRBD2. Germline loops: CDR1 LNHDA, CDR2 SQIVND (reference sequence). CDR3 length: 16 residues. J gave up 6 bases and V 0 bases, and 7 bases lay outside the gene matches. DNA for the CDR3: TGTGCCAGTAGTATAGATCCAGCGGGAGCTGCCAATGAGCAGTTCTTC. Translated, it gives CASSIDPAGAANEQFF.

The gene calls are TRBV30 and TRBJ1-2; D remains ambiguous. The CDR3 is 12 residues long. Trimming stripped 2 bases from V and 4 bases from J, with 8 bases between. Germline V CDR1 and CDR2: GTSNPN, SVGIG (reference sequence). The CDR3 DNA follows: TGTGCCTGGAGTCCAGACACCTATGGCTACACCTTC. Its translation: CAWSPDTYGYTF.

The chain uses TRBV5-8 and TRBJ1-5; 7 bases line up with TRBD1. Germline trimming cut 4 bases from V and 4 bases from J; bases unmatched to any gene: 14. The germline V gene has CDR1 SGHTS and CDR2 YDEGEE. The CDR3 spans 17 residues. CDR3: CASSPLLTTGMNQPQHF. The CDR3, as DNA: TGTGCCAGCAGCCCGCTACTCACGACAGGGATGAATCAGCCCCAGCATTTT.

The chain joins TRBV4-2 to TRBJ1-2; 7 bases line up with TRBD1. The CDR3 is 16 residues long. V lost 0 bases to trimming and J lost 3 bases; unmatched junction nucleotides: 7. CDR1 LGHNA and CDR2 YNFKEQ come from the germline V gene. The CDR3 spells CASSQESSRGYYGYTF. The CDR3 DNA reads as TGTGCCAGCAGCCAAGAAAGCTCCAGGGGGTACTATGGCTACACCTTC.

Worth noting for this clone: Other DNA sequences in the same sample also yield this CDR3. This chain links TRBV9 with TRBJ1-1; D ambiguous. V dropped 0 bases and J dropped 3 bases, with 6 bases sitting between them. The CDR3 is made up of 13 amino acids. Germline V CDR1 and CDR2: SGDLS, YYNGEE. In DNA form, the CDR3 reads TGTGCCAGCAGCGTAGCGGGGTACACTGAAGCTTTCTTT. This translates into CASSVAGYTEAFF.

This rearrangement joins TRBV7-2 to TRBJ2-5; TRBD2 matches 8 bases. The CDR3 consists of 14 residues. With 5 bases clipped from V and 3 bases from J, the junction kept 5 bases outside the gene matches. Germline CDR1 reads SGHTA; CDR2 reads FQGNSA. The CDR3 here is CASSRSGAEETQYF. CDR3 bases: TGTGCCAGCAGCCGTAGCGGGGCGGAAGAGACCCAGTACTTC.

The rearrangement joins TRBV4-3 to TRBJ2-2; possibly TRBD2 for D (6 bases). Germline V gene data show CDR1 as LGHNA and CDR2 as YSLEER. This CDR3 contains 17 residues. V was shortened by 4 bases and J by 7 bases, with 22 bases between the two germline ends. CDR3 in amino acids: CASSRDRGGLSRGELFF. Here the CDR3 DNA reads TGCGCCAGCAGCCGGGATAGGGGAGGACTGTCCCGCGGGGAGCTGTTTTTT.

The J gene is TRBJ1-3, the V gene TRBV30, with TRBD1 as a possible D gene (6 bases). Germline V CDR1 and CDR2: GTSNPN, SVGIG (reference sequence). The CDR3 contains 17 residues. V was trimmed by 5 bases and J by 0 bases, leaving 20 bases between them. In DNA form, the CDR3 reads TGTGCCTGGGGGAGGGGGATGACAACATTCTCTGGAAACACCATATATTTT. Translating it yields CAWGRGMTTFSGNTIYF.

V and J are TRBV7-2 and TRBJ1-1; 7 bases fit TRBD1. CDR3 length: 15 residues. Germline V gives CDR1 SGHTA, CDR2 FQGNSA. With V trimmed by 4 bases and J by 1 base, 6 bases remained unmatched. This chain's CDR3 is CASSSARQGNTEAFF. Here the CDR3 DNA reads TGTGCCAGCAGCTCGGCCCGACAGGGGAACACTGAAGCTTTCTTT.

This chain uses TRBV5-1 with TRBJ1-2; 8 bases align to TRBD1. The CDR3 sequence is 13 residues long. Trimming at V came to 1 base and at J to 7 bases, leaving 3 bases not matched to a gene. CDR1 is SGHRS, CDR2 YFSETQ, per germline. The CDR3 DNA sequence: TGCGCCAGCAGCTTGACAGGGGGAGGTGGCTACACCTTC. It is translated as CASSLTGGGGYTF.

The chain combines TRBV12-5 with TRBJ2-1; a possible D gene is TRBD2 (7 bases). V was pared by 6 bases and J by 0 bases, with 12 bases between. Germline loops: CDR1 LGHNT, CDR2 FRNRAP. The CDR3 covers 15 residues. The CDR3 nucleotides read TGTGCTAGTGGGAGAAGGGGGGGCTCCTACAATGAGCAGTTCTTC. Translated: CASGRRGGSYNEQFF.

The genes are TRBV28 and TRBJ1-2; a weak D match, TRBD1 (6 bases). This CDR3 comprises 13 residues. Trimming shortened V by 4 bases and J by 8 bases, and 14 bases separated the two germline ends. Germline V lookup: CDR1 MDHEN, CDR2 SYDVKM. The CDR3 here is CASSSLGAVGYTF. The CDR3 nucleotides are TGTGCCAGCAGTTCCCTGGGGGCCGTCGGCTACACCTTC.